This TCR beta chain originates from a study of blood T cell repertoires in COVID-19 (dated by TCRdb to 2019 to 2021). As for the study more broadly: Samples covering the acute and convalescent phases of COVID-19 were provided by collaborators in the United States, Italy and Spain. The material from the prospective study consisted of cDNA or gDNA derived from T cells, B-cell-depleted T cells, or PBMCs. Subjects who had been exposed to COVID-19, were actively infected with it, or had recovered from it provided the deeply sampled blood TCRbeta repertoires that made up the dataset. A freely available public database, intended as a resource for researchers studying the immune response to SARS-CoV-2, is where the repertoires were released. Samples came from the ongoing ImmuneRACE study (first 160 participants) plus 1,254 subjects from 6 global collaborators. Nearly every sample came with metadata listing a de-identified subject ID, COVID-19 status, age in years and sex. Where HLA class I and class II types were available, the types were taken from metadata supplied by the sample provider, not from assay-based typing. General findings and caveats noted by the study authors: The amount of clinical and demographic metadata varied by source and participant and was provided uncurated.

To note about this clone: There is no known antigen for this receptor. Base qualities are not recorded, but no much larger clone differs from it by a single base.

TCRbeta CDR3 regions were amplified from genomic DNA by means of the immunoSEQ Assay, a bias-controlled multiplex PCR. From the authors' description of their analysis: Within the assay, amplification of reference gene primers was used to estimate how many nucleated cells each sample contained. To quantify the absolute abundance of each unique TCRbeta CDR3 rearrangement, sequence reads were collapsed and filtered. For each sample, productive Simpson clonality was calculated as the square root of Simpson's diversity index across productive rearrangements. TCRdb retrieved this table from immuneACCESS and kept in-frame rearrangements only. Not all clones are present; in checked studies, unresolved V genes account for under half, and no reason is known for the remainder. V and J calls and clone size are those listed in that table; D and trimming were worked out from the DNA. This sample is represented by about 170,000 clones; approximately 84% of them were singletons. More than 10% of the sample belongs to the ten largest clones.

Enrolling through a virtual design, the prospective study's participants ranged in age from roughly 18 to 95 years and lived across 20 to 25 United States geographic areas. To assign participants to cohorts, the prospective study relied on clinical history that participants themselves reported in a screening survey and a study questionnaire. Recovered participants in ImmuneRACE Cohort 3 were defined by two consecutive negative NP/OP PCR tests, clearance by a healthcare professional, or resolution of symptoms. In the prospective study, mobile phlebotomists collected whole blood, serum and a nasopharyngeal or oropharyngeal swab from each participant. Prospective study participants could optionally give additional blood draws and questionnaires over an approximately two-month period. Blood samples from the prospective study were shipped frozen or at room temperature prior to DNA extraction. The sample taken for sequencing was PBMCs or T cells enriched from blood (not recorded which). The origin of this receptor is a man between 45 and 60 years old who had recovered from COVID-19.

The nucleotide sequence reads as follows: TGTGCCAGCAGTGAAGGGCAGGGAAAGGTTCCCCTCCACTTT. This gives the protein CASSEGQGKVPLHF. The sequence joins TRBV2 to TRBJ1-6; tentative D gene TRBD1, with 5 bases matching. CDR1 SNHLY and CDR2 FYNNEI were looked up in the germline V gene. The CDR3 has 14 amino acids, counting the end cysteine and phenylalanine. Kept here is only the CDR3 DNA, which spans 42 bases and is read in frame from base 1. The V end loses 1 base and the J end loses 13 bases, and a stretch of 14 bases separates them.